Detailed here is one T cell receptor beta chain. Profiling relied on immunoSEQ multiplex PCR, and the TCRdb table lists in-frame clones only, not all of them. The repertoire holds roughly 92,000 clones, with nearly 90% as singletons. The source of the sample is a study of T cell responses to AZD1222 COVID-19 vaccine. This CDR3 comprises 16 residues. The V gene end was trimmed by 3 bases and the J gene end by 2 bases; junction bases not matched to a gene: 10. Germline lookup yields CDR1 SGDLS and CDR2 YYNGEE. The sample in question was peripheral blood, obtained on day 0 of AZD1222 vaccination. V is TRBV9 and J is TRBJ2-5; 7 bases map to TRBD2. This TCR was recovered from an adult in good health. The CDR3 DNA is TGTGCCAGCAGCGGAGGTCGGGGGACTATGCAAGAGACCCAGTACTTC. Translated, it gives CASSGGRGTMQETQYF.